The count of the clone carrying this TCR beta chain is one. Its antigen is unknown. Assay used: immunoSEQ multiplex PCR; TCRdb lists only in-frame clones, some missing. Here the sample spans some 2.1 million clones, about 94% being singletons. CDR3 length: 15 amino acids. Germline V gene sequence: CDR1 SQVTM, CDR2 ANQGSEA. The V segment lost 7 bases and the J segment 4 bases; nucleotides outside the gene matches: 11. This specimen comes from a study of shared clonotypes between healthy human individuals. CD45RO-negative CD8 cells positively selected for CCR7 made up the naive population, which excluded terminally differentiated effector memory CD45RA+ cells. Findings and caveats of the study: Sorted-subset samples were not fully sequenced, rarefaction indicated.

This TCR derives from a man aged 18 to 29 in good health. Some clones in this sample may be carry-over from other donors' samples. The chain has TRBV29-1 and TRBJ2-1, with 9 positions matching TRBD2. Sequencing was done on a sample of naive CD8+ T cells from PBMCs. The CDR3 DNA is TGCAGCGCCGAGAAAGCGGGAGGAAGATACAATGAGCAGTTCTTC. The encoded protein is CSAEKAGGRYNEQFF.